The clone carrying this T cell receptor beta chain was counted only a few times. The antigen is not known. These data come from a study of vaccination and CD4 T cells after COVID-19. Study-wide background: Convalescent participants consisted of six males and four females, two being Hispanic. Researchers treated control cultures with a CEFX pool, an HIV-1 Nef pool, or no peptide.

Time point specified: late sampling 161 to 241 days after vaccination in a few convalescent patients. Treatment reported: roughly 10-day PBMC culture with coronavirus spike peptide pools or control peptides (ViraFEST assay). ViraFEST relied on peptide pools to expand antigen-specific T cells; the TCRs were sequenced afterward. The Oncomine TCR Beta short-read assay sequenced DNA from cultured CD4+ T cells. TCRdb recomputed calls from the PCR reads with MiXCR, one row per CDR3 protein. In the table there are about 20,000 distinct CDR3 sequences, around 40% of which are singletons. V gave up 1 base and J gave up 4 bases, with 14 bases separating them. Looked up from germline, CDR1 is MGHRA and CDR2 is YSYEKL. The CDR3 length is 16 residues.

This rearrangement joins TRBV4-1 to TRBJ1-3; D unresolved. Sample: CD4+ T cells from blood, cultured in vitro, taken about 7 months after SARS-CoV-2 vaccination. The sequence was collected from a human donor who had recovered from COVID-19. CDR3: CASSQGFVGPGNTIYF. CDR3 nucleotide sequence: TGCGCCAGCAGCCAAGGTTTTGTGGGCCCCGGAAACACCATATATTTT.